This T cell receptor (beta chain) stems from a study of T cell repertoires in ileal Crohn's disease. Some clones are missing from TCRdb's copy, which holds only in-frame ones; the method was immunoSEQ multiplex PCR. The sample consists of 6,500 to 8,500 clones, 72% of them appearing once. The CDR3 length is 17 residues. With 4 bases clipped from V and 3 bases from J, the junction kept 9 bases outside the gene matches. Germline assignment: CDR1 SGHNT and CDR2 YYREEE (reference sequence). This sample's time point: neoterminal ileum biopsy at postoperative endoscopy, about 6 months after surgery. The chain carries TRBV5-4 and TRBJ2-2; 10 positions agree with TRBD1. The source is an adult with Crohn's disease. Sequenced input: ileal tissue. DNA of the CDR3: TGTGCCAGCAGCCCGCGTCCCGGGACAGGGGACACCGGGGAGCTGTTTTTT. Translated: CASSPRPGTGDTGELFF.